This record concerns one T cell receptor (beta chain) sequence. The antigen remains unidentified. These data are taken from a study of cytotoxic CD8 clonotypes in ibrutinib-treated CLL. General study results and limits: Clonality, elevated at ibrutinib response, dropped back toward baseline at progression.

TCRdb keeps only in-frame clones here, not all; method: immunoSEQ multiplex PCR. The top ten hold about an eighth of the sample, which has 150,000 to 250,000 clones, over 60% seen once. The CDR3 length is 15 residues. V lost 5 bases and J lost 5, with 17 bases in between. Germline loops: CDR1 SGHRS, CDR2 YFSETQ. The receptor was derived from a human donor with chronic lymphocytic leukemia. V is TRBV5-1 and J is TRBJ2-1, with a tentative D call TRBD2 (7 bases). Specimen: PBMCs, collected after 24 months of ibrutinib treatment. The CDR3 protein is CASRLGLRGDNEQFF. The CDR3 nucleotides are TGCGCCAGCAGGCTGGGACTAAGGGGGGACAATGAGCAGTTCTTC. The full variable domain, in which reference TRBV5-1 and TRBJ2-1 provide the parts outside the CDR3, is KAGVTQTPRYLIKTRGQQVTLSCSPISGHRSVSWYQQTPGQGLQFLFEYFSETQRNKGNFPGRFSGRQFSNSRSEMNVSTLELGDSALYLCASRLGLRGDNEQFFGPGTRLTVL.